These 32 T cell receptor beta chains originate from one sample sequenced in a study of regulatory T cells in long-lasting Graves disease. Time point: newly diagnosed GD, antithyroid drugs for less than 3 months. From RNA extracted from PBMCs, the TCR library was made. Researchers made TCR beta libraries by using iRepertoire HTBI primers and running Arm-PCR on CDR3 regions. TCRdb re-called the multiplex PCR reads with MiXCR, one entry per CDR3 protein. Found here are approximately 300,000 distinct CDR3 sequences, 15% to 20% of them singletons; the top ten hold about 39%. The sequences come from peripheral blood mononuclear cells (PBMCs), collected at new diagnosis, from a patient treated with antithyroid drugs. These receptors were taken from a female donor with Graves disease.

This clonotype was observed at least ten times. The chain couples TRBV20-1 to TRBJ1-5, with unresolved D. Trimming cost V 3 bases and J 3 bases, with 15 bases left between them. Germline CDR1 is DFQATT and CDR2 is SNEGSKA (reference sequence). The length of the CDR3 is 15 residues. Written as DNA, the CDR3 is TGCAGTGCTAGTTATAATGTTGGAGTCAATCAGCCCCAGCATTTT. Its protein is CSASYNVGVNQPQHF.

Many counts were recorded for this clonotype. The CDR3 region is CASSSGLAGYEQYF. The CDR3 coding sequence is TGCGCCAGCAGCTCGGGACTAGCGGGCTACGAGCAGTACTTC. This rearrangement joins TRBV5-1 to TRBJ2-7; TRBD2 matches at 12 bases. J lost 3 bases, V lost 3 bases, and 1 base had no gene match. Germline CDR1 is SGHRS and CDR2 is YFSETQ. The CDR3 has 14 amino acids.

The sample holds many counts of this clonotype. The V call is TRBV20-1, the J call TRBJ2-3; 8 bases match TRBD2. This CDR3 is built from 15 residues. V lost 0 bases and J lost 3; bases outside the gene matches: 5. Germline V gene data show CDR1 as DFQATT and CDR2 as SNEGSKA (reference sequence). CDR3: CSARDTGGGTDTQYF. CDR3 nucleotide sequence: TGCAGTGCTAGAGATACGGGAGGGGGAACAGATACGCAGTATTTT.

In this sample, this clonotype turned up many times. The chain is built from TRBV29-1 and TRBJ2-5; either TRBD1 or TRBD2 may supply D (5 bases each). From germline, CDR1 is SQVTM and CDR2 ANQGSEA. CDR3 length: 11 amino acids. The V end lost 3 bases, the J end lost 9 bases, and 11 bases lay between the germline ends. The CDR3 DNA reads TGCAGCGTTGAGGGGGTGGGGGCCCAGTACTTC. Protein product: CSVEGVGAQYF. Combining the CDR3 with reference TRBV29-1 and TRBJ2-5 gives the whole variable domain SAVISQKPSRDICQRGTSLTIQCQVDSQVTMMFWYRQQPGQSLTLIATANQGSEATYESGFVIDKFPISRPNLTFSTLTVSNMSPEDSSIYLCSVEGVGAQYFGPGTRLLVL.

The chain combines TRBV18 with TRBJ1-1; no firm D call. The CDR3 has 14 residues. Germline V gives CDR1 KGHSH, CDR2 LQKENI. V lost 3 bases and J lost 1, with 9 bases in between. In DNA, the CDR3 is TGTGCCAGCTCACCGAGTAAGACGAACACTGAAGCTTTCTTT. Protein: CASSPSKTNTEAFF.

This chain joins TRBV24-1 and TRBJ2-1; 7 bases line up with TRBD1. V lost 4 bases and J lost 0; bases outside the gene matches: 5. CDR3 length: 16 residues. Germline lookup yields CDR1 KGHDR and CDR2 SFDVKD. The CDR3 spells CATSEVQGPSYNEQFF. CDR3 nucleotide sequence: TGTGCCACCAGTGAGGTACAGGGGCCCTCCTACAATGAGCAGTTCTTC.

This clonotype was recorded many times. The CDR3 sequence is CATSEDEGYEQYF. The CDR3 coding sequence is TGTGCCACCAGTGAAGACGAAGGGTACGAGCAGTACTTC. The V gene is TRBV24-1, the J gene TRBJ2-7; no definite D call. Germline CDR1 KGHDR, CDR2 SFDVKD. The V end was cut by 4 bases, the J end by 4 bases, with 10 bases between. CDR3 size: 13 residues.

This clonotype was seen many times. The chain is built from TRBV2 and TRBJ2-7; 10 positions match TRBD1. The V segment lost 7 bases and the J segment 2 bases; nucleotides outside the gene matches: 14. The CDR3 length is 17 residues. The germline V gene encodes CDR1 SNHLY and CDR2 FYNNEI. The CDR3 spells CASIPPGQGIEAYEQYF. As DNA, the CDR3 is TGTGCCAGCATCCCCCCGGGACAGGGGATAGAAGCCTACGAGCAGTACTTC.

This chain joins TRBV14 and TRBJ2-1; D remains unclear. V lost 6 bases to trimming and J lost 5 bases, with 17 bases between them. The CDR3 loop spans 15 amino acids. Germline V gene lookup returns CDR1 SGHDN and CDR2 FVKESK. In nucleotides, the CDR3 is TGTGCCAGCAGTCTCCAGCGCCTTTTCAACAATGAGCAGTTCTTC. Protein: CASSLQRLFNNEQFF.

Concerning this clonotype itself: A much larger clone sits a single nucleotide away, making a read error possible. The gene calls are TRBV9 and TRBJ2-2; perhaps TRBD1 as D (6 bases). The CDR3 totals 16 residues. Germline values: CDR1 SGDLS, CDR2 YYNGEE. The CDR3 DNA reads TGTGCCAGCAGCGTCCCCCGGGACAAGAACACCAGGGAGCTGTTTTTT. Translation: CASSVPRDKNTRELFF.

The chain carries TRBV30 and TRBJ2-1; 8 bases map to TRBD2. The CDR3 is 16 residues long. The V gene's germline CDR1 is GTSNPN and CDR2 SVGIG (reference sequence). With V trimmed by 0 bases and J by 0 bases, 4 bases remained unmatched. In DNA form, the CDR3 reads TGTGCCTGGAGTGTAGCGGGAGCAAACTCCTACAATGAGCAGTTCTTC. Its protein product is CAWSVAGANSYNEQFF.

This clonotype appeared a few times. As DNA, the CDR3 is TGTGCCTGGGTTAGCGGGGGGCCCTACAATGAGCAGTTCTTC. This translates into CAWVSGGPYNEQFF. V usage is TRBV30 and J usage is TRBJ2-1; TRBD2 matches at 10 bases. The CDR3 totals 14 residues. CDR1 and CDR2 from the germline V gene are GTSNPN and SVGIG (reference sequence). V shed 5 bases and J 2 bases; nucleotides not matched to a gene: 3.

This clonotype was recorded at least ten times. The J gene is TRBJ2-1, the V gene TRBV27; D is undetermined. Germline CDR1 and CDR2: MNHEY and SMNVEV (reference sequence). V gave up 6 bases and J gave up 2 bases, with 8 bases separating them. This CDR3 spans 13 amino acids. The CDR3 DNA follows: TGTGCCAGCAGATCTATCCCCTACAATGAGCAGTTCTTC. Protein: CASRSIPYNEQFF.

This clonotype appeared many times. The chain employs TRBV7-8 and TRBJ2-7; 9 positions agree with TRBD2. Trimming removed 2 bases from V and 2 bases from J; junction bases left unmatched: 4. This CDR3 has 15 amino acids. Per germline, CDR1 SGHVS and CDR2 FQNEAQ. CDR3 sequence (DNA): TGTGCCAGCAGCTTAAGGGCTAGCGGGACCTACGAGCAGTACTTC. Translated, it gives CASSLRASGTYEQYF.

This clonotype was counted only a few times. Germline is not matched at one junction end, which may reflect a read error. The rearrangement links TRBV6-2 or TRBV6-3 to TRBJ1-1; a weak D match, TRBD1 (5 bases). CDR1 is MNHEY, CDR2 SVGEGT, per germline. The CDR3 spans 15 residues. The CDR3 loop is CASSYSGGVGTETFF. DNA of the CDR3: TGTGCCAGCAGTTACTCAGGAGGGGTGGGCACTGAAACTTTCTTT.

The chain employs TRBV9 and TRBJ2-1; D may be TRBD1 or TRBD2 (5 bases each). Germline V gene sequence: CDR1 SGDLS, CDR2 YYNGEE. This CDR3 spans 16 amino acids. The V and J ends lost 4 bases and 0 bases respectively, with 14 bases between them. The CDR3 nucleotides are TGTGCCAGCAGCACCTCCGGGACCCGCTCCTACAATGAGCAGTTCTTC. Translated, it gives CASSTSGTRSYNEQFF. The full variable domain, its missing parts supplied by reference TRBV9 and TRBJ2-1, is DSGVTQTPKHLITATGQRVTLRCSPRSGDLSVYWYQQSLDQGLQFLIQYYNGEERAKGNILERFSAQQFPDLHSELNLSSLELGDSALYFCASSTSGTRSYNEQFFGPGTRLTVL.

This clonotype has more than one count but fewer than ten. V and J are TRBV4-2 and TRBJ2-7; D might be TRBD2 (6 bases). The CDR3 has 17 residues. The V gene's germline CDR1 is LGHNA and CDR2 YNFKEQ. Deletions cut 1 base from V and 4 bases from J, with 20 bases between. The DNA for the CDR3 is TGTGCCAGCAGCCAAGCCTTTCGAGGTGGGCGGGAATACGAGCAGTACTTC. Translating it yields CASSQAFRGGREYEQYF.

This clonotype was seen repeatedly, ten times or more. The CDR3 loop reads CASSRLTGINQPQHF. Written as DNA, the CDR3 is TGTGCCAGCAGCCGACTTACGGGGATCAATCAGCCCCAGCATTTT. The gene calls are TRBV12-3 or TRBV12-4 and TRBJ1-5, with unresolved D. The CDR3 has 15 amino acids. Trimming removed 6 bases at V and 3 bases at J, with 15 bases between.

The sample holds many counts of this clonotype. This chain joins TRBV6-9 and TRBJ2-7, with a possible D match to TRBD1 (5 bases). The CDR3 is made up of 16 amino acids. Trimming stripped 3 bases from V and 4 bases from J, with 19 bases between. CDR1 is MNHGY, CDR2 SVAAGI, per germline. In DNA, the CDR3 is TGTGCCAGCAGTTACCTGGGGCCCCTAGGTGGTTACGAGCAGTACTTC. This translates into CASSYLGPLGGYEQYF.

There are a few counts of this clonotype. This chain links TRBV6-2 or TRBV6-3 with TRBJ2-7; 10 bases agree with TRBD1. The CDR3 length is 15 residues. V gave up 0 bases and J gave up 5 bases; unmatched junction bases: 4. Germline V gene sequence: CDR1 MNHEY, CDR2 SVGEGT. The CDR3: CASSYSGTGVDEQYF. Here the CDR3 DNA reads TGTGCCAGCAGTTACTCTGGGACAGGGGTCGACGAGCAGTACTTC.

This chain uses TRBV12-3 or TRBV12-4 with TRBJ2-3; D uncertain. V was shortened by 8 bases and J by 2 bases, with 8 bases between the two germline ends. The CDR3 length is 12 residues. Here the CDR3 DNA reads TGTGCCAGCCCCTCCCCCACAGATACGCAGTATTTT. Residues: CASPSPTDTQYF.

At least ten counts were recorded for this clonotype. The CDR3 is CASSIARLAGYNEQFF. CDR3 DNA sequence: TGTGCCAGTAGTATAGCCCGACTAGCGGGCTACAATGAGCAGTTCTTC. The chain links TRBV19 to TRBJ2-1; 10 positions agree with TRBD2. CDR1 LNHDA and CDR2 SQIVND come from the germline V gene (reference sequence). The V gene end was trimmed by 1 base and the J gene end by 3 bases; junction bases not matched to a gene: 3. The CDR3 spans 16 residues.

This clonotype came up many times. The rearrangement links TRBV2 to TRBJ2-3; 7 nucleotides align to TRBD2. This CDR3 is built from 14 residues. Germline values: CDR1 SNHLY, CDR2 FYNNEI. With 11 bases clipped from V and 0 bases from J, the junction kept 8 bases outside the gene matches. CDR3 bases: TGTGCCGCCCAGGGAGGGTTTAGCACAGATACGCAGTATTTT. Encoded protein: CAAQGGFSTDTQYF.

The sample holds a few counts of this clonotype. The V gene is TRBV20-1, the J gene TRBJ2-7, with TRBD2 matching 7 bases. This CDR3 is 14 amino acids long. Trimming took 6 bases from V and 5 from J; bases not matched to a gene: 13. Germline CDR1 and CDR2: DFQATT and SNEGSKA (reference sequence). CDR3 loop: CSAPLAGVFHEQYF. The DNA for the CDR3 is TGCAGTGCCCCCCTGGCGGGAGTTTTCCACGAGCAGTACTTC.

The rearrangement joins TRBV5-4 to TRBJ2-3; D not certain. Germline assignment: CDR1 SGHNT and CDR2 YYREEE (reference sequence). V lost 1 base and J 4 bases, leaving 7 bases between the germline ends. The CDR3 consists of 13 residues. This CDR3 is CASSLRMADTQYF. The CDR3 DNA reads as TGTGCCAGCAGCTTGCGGATGGCAGATACGCAGTATTTT.

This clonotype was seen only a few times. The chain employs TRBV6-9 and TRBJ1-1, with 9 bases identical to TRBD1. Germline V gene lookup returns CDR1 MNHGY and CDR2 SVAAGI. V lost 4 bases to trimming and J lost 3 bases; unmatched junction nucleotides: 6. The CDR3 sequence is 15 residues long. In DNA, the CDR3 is TGTGCCAGCAGTTCCGGGACAGGGTCGCACACTGAAGCTTTCTTT. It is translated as CASSSGTGSHTEAFF.

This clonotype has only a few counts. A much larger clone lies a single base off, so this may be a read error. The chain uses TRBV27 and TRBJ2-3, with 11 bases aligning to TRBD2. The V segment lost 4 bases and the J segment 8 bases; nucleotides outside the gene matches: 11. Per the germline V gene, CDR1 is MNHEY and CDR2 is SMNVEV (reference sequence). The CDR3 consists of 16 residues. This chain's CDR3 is CASSSIAGGPSGTQYF. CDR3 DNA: TGTGCCAGCAGTTCGATAGCGGGAGGGCCGTCAGGTACGCAGTATTTT.

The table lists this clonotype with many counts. This CDR3 reads CASSLGQKRGQPQHF. The CDR3 DNA sequence: TGTGCCAGCAGCTTGGGACAAAAGAGGGGTCAGCCCCAGCATTTT. The chain joins TRBV5-5 to TRBJ1-5; the D gene is possibly TRBD1 (5 bases). V lost 0 bases to trimming and J lost 6 bases, with 13 bases between them. The CDR3 spans 15 residues. Germline V lookup: CDR1 SGHKS, CDR2 YYEKEE (reference sequence).

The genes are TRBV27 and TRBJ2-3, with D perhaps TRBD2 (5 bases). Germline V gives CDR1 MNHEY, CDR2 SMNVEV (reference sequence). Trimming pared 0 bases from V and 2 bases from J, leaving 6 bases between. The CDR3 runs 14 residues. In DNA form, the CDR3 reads TGTGCCAGCAGTTTATCCCTAGCCACAGATACGCAGTATTTT. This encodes CASSLSLATDTQYF.

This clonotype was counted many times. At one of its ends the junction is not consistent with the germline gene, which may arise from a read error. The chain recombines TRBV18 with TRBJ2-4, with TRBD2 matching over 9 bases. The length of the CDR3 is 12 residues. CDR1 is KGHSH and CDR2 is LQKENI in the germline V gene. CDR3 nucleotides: TGTGCCAGCTCACGAGAGGCGGGACTAGCAGCCTTC. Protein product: CASSREAGLAAF. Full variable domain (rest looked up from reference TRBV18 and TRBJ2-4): NAGVMQNPRHLVRRRGQEARLRCSPMKGHSHVYWYRQLPEEGLKFMVYLQKENIIDESGMPKERFSAEFPKEGPSILRIQQVVRGDSAAYFCASSREAGLAAFGAGTRLSVL.

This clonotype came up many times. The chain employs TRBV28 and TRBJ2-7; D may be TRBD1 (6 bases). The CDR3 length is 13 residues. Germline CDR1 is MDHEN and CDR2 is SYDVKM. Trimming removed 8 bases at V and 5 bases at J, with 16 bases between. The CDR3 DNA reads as TGTGCCAGCCGAGGGACACCAGCCCACGAGCAGTACTTC. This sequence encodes CASRGTPAHEQYF.

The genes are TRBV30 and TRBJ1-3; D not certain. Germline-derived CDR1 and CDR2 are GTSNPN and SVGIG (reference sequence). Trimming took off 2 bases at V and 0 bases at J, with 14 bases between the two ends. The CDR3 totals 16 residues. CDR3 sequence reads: CAWSRTHTDSGNTIYF. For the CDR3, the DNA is TGTGCCTGGAGTCGGACCCACACAGACTCTGGAAACACCATATATTTT.